The 32 T cell receptor beta chains reported below all come from one sample, sequenced in a study of T cell responses to AZD1222 COVID-19 vaccine. Method: immunoSEQ multiplex PCR; TCRdb's copy keeps in-frame clones and lacks some. Among 100,000 to 150,000 clones listed, 92% were seen once. Source: peripheral blood, taken on day 0 of AZD1222 vaccination. These receptors were taken from an adult in good health.

The chain joins TRBV19 to TRBJ2-4, with 8 bases identical to TRBD1. Germline CDR1 is LNHDA and CDR2 is SQIVND (reference sequence). The CDR3 spans 18 residues. The V and J ends lost 1 base and 1 base, in that order; junction bases with no gene match: 9. CDR3 nucleotide sequence: TGTGCCAGTAGTATAGGTACAGGGGGGAAGTATGCCAAAAACATTCAGTACTTC. Translating gives CASSIGTGGKYAKNIQYF.

This sequence joins TRBV11-2 and TRBJ2-7; 7 bases match TRBD2. CDR1 SGHAT and CDR2 FQNNGV come from the germline V gene. The CDR3 is 15 residues long. Trimming took 3 bases from V and 4 from J; bases not matched to a gene: 9. In nucleotides, the CDR3 is TGTGCCAGCAGCTTCGGCTCGGGGGGTCCATACGAGCAGTACTTC. Its translation is CASSFGSGGPYEQYF. The full variable domain, with the rest looked up from reference TRBV11-2 and TRBJ2-7, is EAGVAQSPRYKIIEKRQSVAFWCNPISGHATLYWYQQILGQGPKLLIQFQNNGVVDDSQLPKDRFSAERLKGVDSTLKIQPAKLEDSAVYLCASSFGSGGPYEQYFGPGTRLTVT.

This rearrangement joins TRBV6-5 to TRBJ1-4; D gene unclear. Germline loops: CDR1 MNHEY, CDR2 SVGAGI. This CDR3 is built from 14 residues. V dropped 0 bases and J dropped 5 bases, with 7 bases sitting between them. The CDR3 is CASSYSGYNEKLFF. CDR3 sequence (DNA): TGTGCCAGCAGTTACTCAGGTTACAATGAAAAACTGTTTTTT.

The gene calls are TRBV5-1 and TRBJ2-1; D gene ambiguous. The CDR3 contains 17 residues. CDR1 is SGHRS and CDR2 is YFSETQ in the germline V gene. V was shortened by 4 bases and J by 0 bases, with 17 bases between the two germline ends. DNA of the CDR3: TGCGCCAGCAGCCCGCCCTGGCAGGCCAGCTCCTACAATGAGCAGTTCTTC. Encoded protein: CASSPPWQASSYNEQFF.

This sequence joins TRBV7-9 and TRBJ1-2; D unclear. The CDR3 is 17 amino acids. Trimming shortened V by 2 bases and J by 0 bases, and 16 bases separated the two germline ends. CDR1 and CDR2 (germline): SEHNR, FQNEAQ (reference sequence). CDR3 protein: CASSLNEGAKSNYGYTF. CDR3 DNA sequence: TGTGCCAGCAGCTTAAATGAGGGAGCCAAGTCTAACTATGGCTACACCTTC. The complete variable domain, with remaining parts taken from reference TRBV7-9 and TRBJ1-2, reads DTGVSQNPRHKITKRGQNVTFRCDPISEHNRLYWYRQTLGQGPEFLTYFQNEAQLEKSRLLSDRFSAERPKGSFSTLEIQRTEQGDSAMYLCASSLNEGAKSNYGYTFGSGTRLTVV.

This chain connects TRBV7-2 to TRBJ2-3; no definite D call. The V end lost 5 bases, the J end lost 2 bases, and 20 bases lay between the germline ends. The CDR3 length is 17 residues. Germline values: CDR1 SGHTA, CDR2 FQGNSA. CDR3 DNA sequence: TGTGCCAGCAGCACCCGACTCCAGACTTATCCCACAGATACGCAGTATTTT. As protein: CASSTRLQTYPTDTQYF.

The rearrangement links TRBV4-3 to TRBJ1-2, with D unclear. V dropped 1 base and J dropped 4 bases, with 10 bases sitting between them. The CDR3 has 14 residues. The germline V gene has CDR1 LGHNA and CDR2 YSLEER. CDR3: CASSQVDGSYGYTF. The DNA of the CDR3 is TGCGCCAGCAGCCAAGTTGACGGAAGCTATGGCTACACCTTC.

The V and J genes are TRBV7-4 and TRBJ2-5; a weak D match, TRBD1 (5 bases). The length of the CDR3 is 16 residues. CDR1 and CDR2 (germline): SGHVT, SQSDAQ. V lost 6 bases and J lost 5, with 22 bases in between. In DNA form, the CDR3 reads TGTGCCAGCAGAAAGGCCAGGGAATCAGTTAGGGAGACCCAGTACTTC. It encodes CASRKARESVRETQYF.

Turning to this clone: At one of its ends the junction is not consistent with the germline gene, which may arise from a read error. V and J are TRBV29-1 and TRBJ2-5, with D tentatively TRBD1 (5 bases). The CDR3 loop spans 12 amino acids. Looked up from germline, CDR1 is SQVTM and CDR2 is ANQGSEA. The CDR3 DNA sequence: TGCAGCGTTGAAAAGCAGGGCTCCCCCCAATACTTC. Protein: CSVEKQGSPQYF.

The chain carries TRBV4-3 and TRBJ1-6, with D perhaps matching TRBD1 (5 bases). Trimming shortened V by 0 bases and J by 9 bases, and 21 bases separated the two germline ends. The CDR3 spans 18 residues. Germline V lookup: CDR1 LGHNA, CDR2 YSLEER. DNA for the CDR3: TGCGCCAGCAGCCAAGATTCGGGACCCTCAGTGGGCTTTTCACCCCTCCACTTT. Translating gives CASSQDSGPSVGFSPLHF.

The chain employs TRBV5-1 and TRBJ2-5; TRBD1 aligns across 9 bases. This CDR3 region has 14 residues. Trimming took 7 bases from V and 3 from J; bases not matched to a gene: 7. The germline CDR1 and CDR2 sequences are SGHRS and YFSETQ. The CDR3 DNA reads as TGCGCCAGCGGCGACAGGGGGGAAGAAGAGACCCAGTACTTC. It specifies CASGDRGEEETQYF. Full variable domain (remainder filled in from reference TRBV5-1 and TRBJ2-5): KAGVTQTPRYLIKTRGQQVTLSCSPISGHRSVSWYQQTPGQGLQFLFEYFSETQRNKGNFPGRFSGRQFSNSRSEMNVSTLELGDSALYLCASGDRGEEETQYFGPGTRLLVL.

The chain combines TRBV6-2 or TRBV6-3 with TRBJ1-5, with 12 positions matching TRBD1. From germline, CDR1 is MNHEY and CDR2 SVGEGT. V trimming: 2 bases; J trimming: 4 bases; junction bases outside the gene matches: 6. This CDR3 contains 17 residues. The CDR3: CASSYLGTGGRNQPQHF. The CDR3 nucleotides are TGTGCCAGCAGTTACCTCGGGACAGGGGGCAGAAATCAGCCCCAGCATTTT.

This chain joins TRBV7-9 and TRBJ1-1; D remains unclear. Looked up from germline, CDR1 is SEHNR and CDR2 is FQNEAQ (reference sequence). The CDR3 covers 13 residues. V lost 1 base and J 9 bases, leaving 12 bases between the germline ends. The CDR3 region has the DNA TGTGCCAGCAGCTTAGGGGGTAAGGATAAAGCTTTCTTT. It codes for CASSLGGKDKAFF.

V usage is TRBV7-7 and J usage is TRBJ2-5; D possibly corresponds to TRBD2 (5 bases). The CDR3 is made up of 15 amino acids. Trimming cost V 5 bases and J 4 bases, with 17 bases left between them. The germline gives CDR1 SSHAT, CDR2 FNYEAQ (reference sequence). The CDR3 nucleotides read TGTGCCAGCAGCCCCCTCGGGGATTTGGGAGAGACCCAGTACTTC. It specifies CASSPLGDLGETQYF.

The chain uses TRBV18 and TRBJ1-1; D unresolved. The CDR3 runs to 12 residues. The V and J ends lost 2 bases and 6 bases respectively, with 7 bases between them. CDR1 and CDR2 from the germline V gene are KGHSH and LQKENI. CDR3 loop: CASSPMGAEAFF. In nucleotides, the CDR3 is TGTGCCAGCTCACCAATGGGTGCTGAAGCTTTCTTT.

This clone has only one observation. The V and J genes are TRBV5-1 and TRBJ2-1, with TRBD2 matching over 11 bases. Losses at the gene ends were 0 bases for V and 9 bases for J; bases not matched to a gene: 8. Germline-derived CDR1 and CDR2 are SGHRS and YFSETQ. The CDR3 is 16 amino acids. As DNA, the CDR3 is TGCGCCAGCAGCTTGGATGGTAGCGGGGGGGCATTTGAGCAGTTCTTC. Protein: CASSLDGSGGAFEQFF.

The V gene is TRBV19, the J gene TRBJ1-1; no firm D call. The CDR3 contains 13 residues. V lost 7 bases, J lost 0 bases, and 9 bases lay in between. CDR1 is LNHDA and CDR2 is SQIVND in the germline V gene (reference sequence). The CDR3 loop reads CASKIGMNTEAFF. The CDR3 nucleotides read TGTGCCAGTAAAATCGGGATGAACACTGAAGCTTTCTTT.

The table lists this clone with a few counts. The chain employs TRBV28 and TRBJ2-5, with 9 bases identical to TRBD1. CDR3 length: 12 amino acids. Germline assignment: CDR1 MDHEN and CDR2 SYDVKM. Trimming at V came to 7 bases and at J to 9 bases, leaving 6 bases not matched to a gene. This CDR3 reads CASNKGQGPQYF. The CDR3 DNA sequence: TGTGCCAGCAACAAGGGACAGGGCCCCCAGTACTTC.

The rearrangement links TRBV21-1 to TRBJ2-7; the table assigns TRBD1, which was not confirmed against the DNA. TRBV21-1 is labeled a pseudogene. The CDR3 has 14 amino acids. This CDR3 reads CASIRRQGCYEQYF. The DNA of the CDR3 is TGTGCCAGCATCCGACGACAGGGATGCTACGAGCAGTACTTC.

The chain carries TRBV11-3 and TRBJ2-3; weak D call: TRBD1 (5 bases). V was clipped by 2 bases and J by 1 base, with 13 bases between them. Germline V lookup: CDR1 SGHNT, CDR2 YENEEA. There are 16 residues in the CDR3. CDR3 in amino acids: CASSLTASRGTDTQYF. The DNA of the CDR3 is TGTGCCAGCAGCTTAACAGCCTCCAGGGGCACAGATACGCAGTATTTT. The full variable domain, its missing parts supplied by reference TRBV11-3 and TRBJ2-3, is EAGVVQSPRYKIIEKKQPVAFWCNPISGHNTLYWYLQNLGQGPELLIRYENEEAVDDSQLPKDRFSAERLKGVDSTLKIQPAELGDSAVYLCASSLTASRGTDTQYFGPGTRLTVL.

In its sample, this clone was seen once. This chain uses TRBV7-9 with TRBJ1-2; TRBD1 matches at 7 bases. The ends lost 5 bases at V and 4 bases at J; junction bases unmatched: 7. Germline V gene lookup returns CDR1 SEHNR and CDR2 FQNEAQ (reference sequence). This CDR3 spans 14 amino acids. CDR3 sequence reads: CASSTDRVVYGYTF. CDR3 nucleotide sequence: TGTGCCAGCAGCACCGACAGGGTCGTCTATGGCTACACCTTC.

This rearrangement joins TRBV6-5 to TRBJ1-2; the match to TRBD1 covers 7 bases. The CDR3 runs to 13 residues. Germline trimming cut 6 bases from V and 5 bases from J; bases unmatched to any gene: 6. Per germline, CDR1 MNHEY and CDR2 SVGAGI. The CDR3 DNA follows: TGTGCCAGCAGCTCGGGACAGTCGTATGGCTACACCTTC. Protein: CASSSGQSYGYTF.

This sequence joins TRBV28 and TRBJ1-1; D not resolved. The CDR3 runs 13 residues. The ends were cut back, 2 bases at V and 1 base at J, with 5 bases in the middle. Per the germline V gene, CDR1 is MDHEN and CDR2 is SYDVKM. CDR3 sequence: CASSLITNTEAFF. The CDR3 nucleotides read TGTGCCAGCAGTTTAATTACGAACACTGAAGCTTTCTTT.

V and J are TRBV3-1 (or the pseudogene TRBV3-2) and TRBJ2-1; TRBD2 matches at 9 bases. CDR3 size: 14 residues. Germline CDR1 is LGHDT and CDR2 is YNNKEL (reference sequence). V shed 1 base and J 10 bases; nucleotides not matched to a gene: 5. CDR3: CASSQGTTSGEQFF. The CDR3, as DNA: TGTGCCAGCAGCCAAGGAACAACTAGCGGGGAGCAGTTCTTC.

This sequence joins TRBV11-2 and TRBJ1-1; 9 bases fit TRBD1. Germline V gives CDR1 SGHAT, CDR2 FQNNGV. The CDR3 is 14 residues long. Germline trimming cut 6 bases from V and 5 bases from J; bases unmatched to any gene: 7. CDR3 in DNA: TGTGCCAGCAGAACAGGGGGCGCTTTGACTGAAGCTTTCTTT. It encodes CASRTGGALTEAFF.

The rearrangement links TRBV7-9 to TRBJ1-2, with TRBD1 matching 7 bases. The J segment lost 0 bases and the V segment lost 3 bases, leaving 4 bases of the junction unmatched. Per germline, CDR1 SEHNR and CDR2 FQNEAQ (reference sequence). The CDR3 is 15 residues long. CDR3 bases: TGTGCCAGCAGCTTGGGGGACAGTGCTAACTATGGCTACACCTTC. As protein: CASSLGDSANYGYTF. Together with reference TRBV7-9 and TRBJ1-2, the CDR3 gives the full variable domain: DTGVSQNPRHKITKRGQNVTFRCDPISEHNRLYWYRQTLGQGPEFLTYFQNEAQLEKSRLLSDRFSAERPKGSFSTLEIQRTEQGDSAMYLCASSLGDSANYGYTFGSGTRLTVV.

The rearrangement links TRBV7-2 to TRBJ1-5; D uncertain. CDR1 and CDR2 (germline): SGHTA, FQGNSA. V was trimmed by 2 bases and J by 3 bases, leaving 8 bases between them. The CDR3 covers 14 residues. CDR3 bases: TGTGCCAGCAGCTTATCGGGAAACAATCAGCCCCAGCATTTT. Its translation is CASSLSGNNQPQHF.

This clone was seen only a few times. V gene TRBV2 combines with J gene TRBJ1-1, with TRBD1 as a possible D gene (6 bases). This CDR3 has 12 residues. The V end was cut by 6 bases, the J end by 4 bases, with 9 bases between. CDR1 and CDR2 from the germline V gene are SNHLY and FYNNEI. CDR3 loop: CASRRGGTEAFF. The CDR3 DNA reads as TGTGCCAGCAGGAGGGGGGGCACTGAAGCTTTCTTT.

This chain links TRBV11-2 with TRBJ1-3; possible D gene TRBD1, 6 bases. CDR1 is SGHAT and CDR2 is FQNNGV in the germline V gene. Deletions cut 5 bases from V and 0 bases from J, with 20 bases between. CDR3 length equals 18 residues. Written as DNA, the CDR3 is TGTGCCAGCAGCCATACCGGACCCGACAGGAGCTCTGGAAACACCATATATTTT. This translates into CASSHTGPDRSSGNTIYF.

The chain links TRBV6-7 to TRBJ2-3; TRBD2 agrees at 16 bases. TRBV6-7 is designated an ORF whose function remains uncertain. V lost 4 bases, J lost 2 bases, and 9 bases stayed unmatched. This CDR3 contains 19 residues. Written as DNA, the CDR3 is TGTGCCAGCAGTTTCGCGGGACTAGCGGGGGGGATCAACACAGATACGCAGTATTTT. As protein: CASSFAGLAGGINTDTQYF.

The chain recombines TRBV6-5 with TRBJ2-4, with 8 bases lining up with TRBD1. This CDR3 is built from 14 residues. V shed 0 bases, J shed 13 bases, and the junction held 8 bases outside the gene matches. Germline loops: CDR1 MNHEY, CDR2 SVGAGI. The CDR3 protein is CASSYSRAGGPQYF. The CDR3 DNA reads TGTGCCAGCAGTTACTCGAGGGCAGGGGGCCCCCAGTACTTC.

The chain is built from TRBV4-1 and TRBJ1-1; 7 nucleotides align to TRBD1. V shed 8 bases, J shed 1 base, and the junction held 7 bases outside the gene matches. The germline V gene has CDR1 MGHRA and CDR2 YSYEKL. The CDR3 length is 14 residues. The CDR3 nucleotides read TGCGCCAGCGGACCGACAGGGCGGAACACTGAAGCTTTCTTT. Amino acid sequence: CASGPTGRNTEAFF.